Listed here are 9 T cell receptor beta chains from one sample, sequenced in a study of response to subunit inactivated influenza vaccine. TCRdb called the RT-PCR reads again in MiXCR, with one record for every CDR3 protein. The table shows fewer than 250,000 distinct CDR3 sequences, with about 15% occurring only once. The sample here was CD8+ T cells sorted from PBMCs, taken roughly 5 days after vaccination. Receptor source: a man between 50 and 59 years old who received an inactivated influenza vaccine.

This clonotype has a handful of counts. V gene TRBV29-1 combines with J gene TRBJ2-3; 16 bases are shared with TRBD2. J lost 4 bases, V lost 6 bases, and 10 bases had no gene match. The CDR3 runs to 17 residues. CDR1 and CDR2 from the germline V gene are SQVTM and ANQGSEA. The CDR3 nucleotides are TGCAGCGTCGCAGGGACTAGCGGGAGGGAAAGGGCAGATACGCAGTATTTT. It specifies CSVAGTSGRERADTQYF.

The V call is TRBV27, the J call TRBJ2-1, with D unresolved. Trimming left V 5 bases short and J 6 bases short, with 11 bases between. Germline loops: CDR1 MNHEY, CDR2 SMNVEV (reference sequence). This CDR3 is 13 amino acids long. The CDR3 DNA reads as TGTGCCAGCAGTCCTTGGTTCGGCAATGAGCAGTTCTTC. Protein product: CASSPWFGNEQFF.

This clonotype has only a few counts. The chain combines TRBV11-1 with TRBJ2-6; tentatively, D is TRBD1 (6 bases). Trimming took 2 bases from V and 6 from J, leaving 23 bases between them. Germline CDR1 SGHAT, CDR2 FQDESV (reference sequence). The CDR3 sequence is 19 residues long. CDR3 sequence reads: CASSLSKGGASLQANVLTF. The CDR3 nucleotides are TGTGCCAGCAGCTTATCAAAAGGGGGTGCTAGCCTTCAGGCCAACGTCCTGACTTTC.

The J gene is TRBJ1-1, the V gene TRBV4-2; D remains ambiguous. This CDR3 is built from 14 residues. CDR1 and CDR2 from the germline V gene are LGHNA and YNFKEQ. Trimming cost V 5 bases and J 3 bases, with 13 bases left between them. This chain's CDR3 is CASSLGFEYTEAFF. The CDR3 DNA reads as TGTGCCAGCAGCTTAGGGTTTGAATACACTGAAGCTTTCTTT.

The chain links TRBV14 to TRBJ2-7, with 9 bases aligning to TRBD2. The CDR3 is made up of 17 amino acids. The germline V gene encodes CDR1 SGHDN and CDR2 FVKESK. V lost 3 bases to trimming and J lost 0 bases; unmatched junction nucleotides: 9. CDR3 in DNA: TGTGCCAGCAGCCAGGTCTCTAGCGGGACCTTCTCCTACGAGCAGTACTTC. This gives the protein CASSQVSSGTFSYEQYF.

This clonotype was recorded at least ten times. The V and J genes are TRBV10-3 and TRBJ2-3; tentatively, D is TRBD1 (5 bases). From germline, CDR1 is ENHRY and CDR2 SYGVKD. The CDR3 extends over 14 amino acids. V shed 6 bases and J shed 1 base, with 11 bases lying between them. Written as DNA, the CDR3 is TGTGCCATCAGAGGACACTGGGGCACAGATACGCAGTATTTT. Its protein is CAIRGHWGTDTQYF.

The chain uses TRBV28 and TRBJ1-2; 9 bases align to TRBD1. This CDR3 contains 15 residues. Germline CDR1 reads MDHEN; CDR2 reads SYDVKM. Trimming cost V 3 bases and J 2 bases; bases outside gene matches: 4. This CDR3 reads CASSFSGQGNYGYTF. The CDR3 DNA sequence: TGTGCCAGCAGTTTCTCAGGACAGGGGAACTATGGCTACACCTTC.

The sample holds a few counts of this clonotype. The chain uses TRBV3-1 and TRBJ2-1; a possible D gene is TRBD2 (6 bases). Germline CDR1 and CDR2: LGHDT and YNNKEL (reference sequence). CDR3 length: 15 residues. The V end was cut by 8 bases, the J end by 6 bases, with 20 bases between. In DNA form, the CDR3 reads TGTGCCAGCGCCGCCGGGCCGGGACTCAGCAATGAGCAGTTCTTC. Translated, it gives CASAAGPGLSNEQFF.

The chain links TRBV12-3 or TRBV12-4 to TRBJ2-7, with D uncertain. V was cut by 1 base and J by 2 bases, with 6 bases left in between. The CDR3 sequence is 13 residues long. This chain's CDR3 is CASSLVVAYEQYF. The CDR3 nucleotides read TGTGCCAGCAGTTTAGTGGTCGCCTACGAGCAGTACTTC.